The clone carrying this T cell receptor (beta chain) was observed a handful of times. What it binds is unknown. The CDR3 covers 16 residues. The J segment lost 2 bases and the V segment lost 0 bases, leaving 8 bases of the junction unmatched. Germline values: CDR1 SGHRS, CDR2 YFSETQ. Total RNA was isolated from whole blood that had not been fractionated. The study's library attached unique molecular identifiers to single cDNA molecules. Methods used by the authors: Counting gave a median of around 100,000 TCRs per sample, with values ranging from roughly 20,000 to 750,000. TCRdb passed the 5' RACE reads through MiXCR, listing each CDR3 protein once. For this entry, the V and J calls and clone size follow TCRdb and not the study's own pipeline. Of 75,000 or so distinct CDR3 sequences in the sample, less than 20% were seen once. These data are taken from a study of human T cells and chemical hapten exposure. About the study: Slight volume differences across pooled libraries mainly accounted for varying per-sample TCR yields. Study-wide results and caveats: Once DPC sensitization occurred, TCRs above 1 in 1000 frequency showed no change.

The V gene is TRBV5-1, the J gene TRBJ2-7; TRBD2 agrees at 7 bases. This clonotype originated in a female donor in good health. CDR3 sequence (DNA): TGCGCCAGCAGCTTGGCTGGGCGGGGGTTCGCCTACGAGCAGTACTTC. Protein product: CASSLAGRGFAYEQYF.